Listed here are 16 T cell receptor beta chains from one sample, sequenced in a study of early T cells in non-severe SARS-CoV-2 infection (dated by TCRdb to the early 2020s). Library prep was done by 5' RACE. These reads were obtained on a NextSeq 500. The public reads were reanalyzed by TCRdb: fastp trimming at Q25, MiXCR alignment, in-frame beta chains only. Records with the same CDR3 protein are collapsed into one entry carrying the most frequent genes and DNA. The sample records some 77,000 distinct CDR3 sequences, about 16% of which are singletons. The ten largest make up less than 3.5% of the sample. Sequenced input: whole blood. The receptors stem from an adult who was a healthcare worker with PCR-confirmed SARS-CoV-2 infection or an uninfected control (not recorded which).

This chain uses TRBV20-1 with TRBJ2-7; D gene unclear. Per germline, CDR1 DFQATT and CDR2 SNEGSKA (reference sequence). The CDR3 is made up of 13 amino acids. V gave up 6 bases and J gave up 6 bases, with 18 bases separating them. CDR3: CSAIIQSAIEQYF. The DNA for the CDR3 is TGCAGTGCCATAATCCAGTCGGCCATCGAGCAGTACTTC.

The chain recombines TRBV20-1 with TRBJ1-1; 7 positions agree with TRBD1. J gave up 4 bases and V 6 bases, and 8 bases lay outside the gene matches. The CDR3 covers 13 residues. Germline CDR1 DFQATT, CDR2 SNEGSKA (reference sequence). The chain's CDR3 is CSALTGAGTEAFF. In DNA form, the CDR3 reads TGCAGTGCGCTAACAGGGGCGGGCACTGAAGCTTTCTTT.

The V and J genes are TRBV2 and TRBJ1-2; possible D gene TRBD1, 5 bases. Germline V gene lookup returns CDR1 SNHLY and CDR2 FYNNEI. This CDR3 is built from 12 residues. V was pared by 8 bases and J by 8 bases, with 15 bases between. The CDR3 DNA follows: TGTGCCAGCCTAAAATCAGGGTTAGGCTACACCTTC. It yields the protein CASLKSGLGYTF.

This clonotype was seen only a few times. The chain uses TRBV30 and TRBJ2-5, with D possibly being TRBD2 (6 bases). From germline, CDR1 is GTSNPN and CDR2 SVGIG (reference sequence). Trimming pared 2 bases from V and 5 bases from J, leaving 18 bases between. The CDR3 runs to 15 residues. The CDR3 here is CAWSLGMVAVETQYF. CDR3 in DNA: TGTGCCTGGAGTTTAGGGATGGTAGCGGTGGAGACCCAGTACTTC.

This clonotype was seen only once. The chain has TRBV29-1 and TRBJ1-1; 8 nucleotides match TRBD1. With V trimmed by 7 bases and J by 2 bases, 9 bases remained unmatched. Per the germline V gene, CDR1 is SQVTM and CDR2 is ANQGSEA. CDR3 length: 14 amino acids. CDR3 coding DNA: TGCAGCGCAGGAGAAGGGACAGGCAACACTGAAGCTTTCTTT. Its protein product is CSAGEGTGNTEAFF.

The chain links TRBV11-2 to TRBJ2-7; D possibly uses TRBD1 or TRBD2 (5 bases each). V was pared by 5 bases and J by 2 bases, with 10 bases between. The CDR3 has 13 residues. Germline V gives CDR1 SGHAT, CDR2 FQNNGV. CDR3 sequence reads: CASSQGDPYEQYF. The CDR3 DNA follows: TGTGCCAGCAGCCAAGGGGACCCCTACGAGCAGTACTTC.

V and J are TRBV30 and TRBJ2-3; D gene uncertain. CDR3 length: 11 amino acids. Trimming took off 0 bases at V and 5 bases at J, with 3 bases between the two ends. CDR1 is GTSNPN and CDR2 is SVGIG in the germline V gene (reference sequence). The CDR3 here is CAWSVRDTQYF. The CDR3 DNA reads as TGTGCCTGGAGTGTAAGAGATACGCAGTATTTT.

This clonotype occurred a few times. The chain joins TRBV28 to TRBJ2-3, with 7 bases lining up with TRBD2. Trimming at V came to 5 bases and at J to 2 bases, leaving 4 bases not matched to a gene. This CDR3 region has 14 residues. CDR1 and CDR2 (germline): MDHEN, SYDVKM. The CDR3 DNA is TGTGCCAGCAGTCCGGGACTAAACACAGATACGCAGTATTTT. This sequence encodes CASSPGLNTDTQYF.

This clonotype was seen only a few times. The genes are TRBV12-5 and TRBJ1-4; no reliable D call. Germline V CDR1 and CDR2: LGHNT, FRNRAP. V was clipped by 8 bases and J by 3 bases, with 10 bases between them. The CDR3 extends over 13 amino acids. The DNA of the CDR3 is TGTGCTAGTCGGGAATTCCCTAATGAAAAACTGTTTTTT. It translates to CASREFPNEKLFF. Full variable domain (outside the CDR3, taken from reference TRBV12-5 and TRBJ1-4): DARVTQTPRHKVTEMGQEVTMRCQPILGHNTVFWYRQTMMQGLELLAYFRNRAPLDDSGMPKDRFSAEMPDATLATLKIQPSEPRDSAVYFCASREFPNEKLFFGSGTQLSVL.

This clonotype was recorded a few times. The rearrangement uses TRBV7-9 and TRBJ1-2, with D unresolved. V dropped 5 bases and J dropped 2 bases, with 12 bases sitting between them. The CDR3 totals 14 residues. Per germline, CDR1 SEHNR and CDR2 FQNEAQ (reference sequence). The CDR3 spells CASSRAGPNYGYTF. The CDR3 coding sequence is TGTGCCAGCAGCCGAGCAGGACCCAACTATGGCTACACCTTC. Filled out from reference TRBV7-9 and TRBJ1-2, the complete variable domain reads DTGVSQNPRHKITKRGQNVTFRCDPISEHNRLYWYRQTLGQGPEFLTYFQNEAQLEKSRLLSDRFSAERPKGSFSTLEIQRTEQGDSAMYLCASSRAGPNYGYTFGSGTRLTVV.

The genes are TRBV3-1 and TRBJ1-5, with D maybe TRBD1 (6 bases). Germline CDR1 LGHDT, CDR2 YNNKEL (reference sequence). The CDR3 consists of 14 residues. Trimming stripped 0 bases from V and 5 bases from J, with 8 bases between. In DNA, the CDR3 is TGTGCCAGCAGCCAAGATACAGGGTATCAGCCCCAGCATTTT. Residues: CASSQDTGYQPQHF.

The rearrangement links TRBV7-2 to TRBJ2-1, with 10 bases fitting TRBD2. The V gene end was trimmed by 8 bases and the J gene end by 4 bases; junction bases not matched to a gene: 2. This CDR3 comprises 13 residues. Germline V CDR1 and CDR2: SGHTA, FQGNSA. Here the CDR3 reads CASRTSGYNEQFF. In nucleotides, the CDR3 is TGTGCCAGCCGGACTAGCGGTTACAATGAGCAGTTCTTC. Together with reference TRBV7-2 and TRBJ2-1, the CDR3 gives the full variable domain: GAGVSQSPSNKVTEKGKDVELRCDPISGHTALYWYRQSLGQGLEFLIYFQGNSAPDKSGLPSDRFSAERTGGSVSTLTIQRTQQEDSAVYLCASRTSGYNEQFFGPGTRLTVL.

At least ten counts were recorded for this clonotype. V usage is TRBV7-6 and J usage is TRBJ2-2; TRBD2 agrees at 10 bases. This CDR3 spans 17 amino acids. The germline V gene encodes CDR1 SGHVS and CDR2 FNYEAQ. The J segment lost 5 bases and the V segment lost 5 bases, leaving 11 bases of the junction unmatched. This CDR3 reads CASSPIPSGGSTGELFF. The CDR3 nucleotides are TGTGCCAGCAGCCCCATTCCTAGCGGGGGTTCTACCGGGGAGCTGTTTTTT. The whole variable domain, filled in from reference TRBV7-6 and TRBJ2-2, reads GAGVSQSPRYKVTKRGQDVALRCDPISGHVSLYWYRQALGQGPEFLTYFNYEAQQDKSGLPNDRFSAERPEGSISTLTIQRTEQRDSAMYRCASSPIPSGGSTGELFFGEGSRLTVL.

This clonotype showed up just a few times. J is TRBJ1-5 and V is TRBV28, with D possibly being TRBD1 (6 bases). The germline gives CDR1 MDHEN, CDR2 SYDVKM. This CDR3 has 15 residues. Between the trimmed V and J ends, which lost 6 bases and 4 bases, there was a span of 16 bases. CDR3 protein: CASSPPGGLNQPQHF. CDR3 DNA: TGTGCCAGCAGCCCTCCGGGGGGCCTAAATCAGCCCCAGCATTTT.

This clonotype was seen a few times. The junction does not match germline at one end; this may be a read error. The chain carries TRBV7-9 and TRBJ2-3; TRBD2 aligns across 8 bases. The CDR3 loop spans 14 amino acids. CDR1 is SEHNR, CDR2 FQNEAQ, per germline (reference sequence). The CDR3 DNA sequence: TGTGCCAGCAACTTAGCGGGATTCACAGATACGCAGTATTTT. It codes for CASNLAGFTDTQYF.

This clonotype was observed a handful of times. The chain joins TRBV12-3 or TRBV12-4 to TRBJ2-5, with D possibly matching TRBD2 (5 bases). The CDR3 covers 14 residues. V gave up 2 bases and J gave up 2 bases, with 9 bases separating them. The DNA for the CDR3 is TGTGCCAGCAGTTTAAACGGGATTCAAGAGACCCAGTACTTC. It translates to CASSLNGIQETQYF.